This TCR beta chain was sequenced during a study of graft-versus-host responses after intestinal transplantation. As for the study in general: Recipients had multivisceral, liver-intestinal, or isolated intestinal transplants.

With respect to this clone: Its antigen is not identified.

V gave up 1 base and J gave up 4 bases, with 8 bases separating them. Germline V gene sequence: CDR1 SGHTA, CDR2 FQGTGA. This CDR3 is built from 14 residues. Profiling relied on immunoSEQ multiplex PCR, and the TCRdb table lists in-frame clones only, not all of them. Of around 9,300 clones in the sample, around nine tenths were seen once. General observations from the study: GvH clonotypes were identified within recipient marrow, with a subset emerging first in ileum or blood.

Specimen: PBMCs, collected approximately 46 days after intestinal transplant. This receptor was obtained from a human patient who received an intestinal transplant, so some T cells may come from the graft donor. This chain joins TRBV7-3 and TRBJ2-1, with a tentative D call TRBD1 (5 bases). Here the CDR3 DNA reads TGTGCCAGCAGCTTAAGTCCAGGGTACAATGAGCAGTTCTTC. Residues: CASSLSPGYNEQFF.